These 10 T cell receptor beta chains were sequenced from one sample in a study of T cells in Graves' hyperthyroidism and ophthalmopathy. Using RNA transcripts as the source, TCR beta CDR3 regions were amplified. First-round RT-PCR targeting the TCR CDR3 was performed with the HTBI primer set. In TCRdb, the multiplex PCR reads were re-called with MiXCR into one record per CDR3 protein. The sample records about 710,000 distinct CDR3 sequences, roughly 17% being singletons. The sequenced sample was blood. The origin of the receptors is a man aged 18 to 29 with Graves' hyperthyroidism.

This clonotype has a single count. The chain combines TRBV7-9 with TRBJ2-1, with TRBD2 identical over 7 bases. Germline-derived CDR1 and CDR2 are SEHNR and FQNEAQ (reference sequence). The junction had 4 bases not matched to a gene; V was cut back by 6 bases and J by 5 bases. The CDR3 extends over 13 amino acids. The CDR3 protein is CASRSSGNNEQFF. The DNA for the CDR3 is TGTGCCAGCAGATCCAGCGGGAACAATGAGCAGTTCTTC.

This clonotype has a count of ten or more. The V gene is TRBV5-1, the J gene TRBJ2-7; a weak D match, TRBD2 (6 bases). The CDR3 is 13 residues long. The V end was cut by 5 bases, the J end by 8 bases, with 17 bases between. Per the germline V gene, CDR1 is SGHRS and CDR2 is YFSETQ. CDR3 amino acids: CASSIPGSQKQYF. In DNA, the CDR3 is TGCGCCAGCAGTATCCCCGGGAGTCAGAAGCAGTACTTC.

The V gene is TRBV7-9, the J gene TRBJ2-7; 10 nucleotides match TRBD1. The CDR3 contains 14 residues. Germline CDR1 is SEHNR and CDR2 is FQNEAQ (reference sequence). V lost 11 bases to trimming and J lost 5 bases; unmatched junction nucleotides: 12. The CDR3 loop reads CAVIAGQGMDEQYF. The CDR3 bases are TGTGCCGTAATAGCGGGACAGGGGATGGACGAGCAGTACTTC.

This chain connects TRBV20-1 to TRBJ2-5; 7 positions match TRBD2. The CDR3 is 14 residues long. Germline CDR1 is DFQATT and CDR2 is SNEGSKA (reference sequence). V gave up 0 bases and J gave up 5 bases; unmatched junction bases: 6. DNA of the CDR3: TGCAGTGCTAGAGATTGGCGGGGGAAGGAGACCCAGTACTTC. The encoded protein is CSARDWRGKETQYF.

This chain's CDR3 is CSARTVREGETQYF. CDR3 DNA sequence: TGCAGCGCCCGGACAGTGAGGGAGGGAGAGACCCAGTACTTC. The chain joins TRBV29-1 to TRBJ2-5; D is possibly TRBD2 (7 bases). There are 14 residues in the CDR3. V lost 7 bases and J lost 4, with 19 bases in between. The germline gives CDR1 SQVTM, CDR2 ANQGSEA.

This clonotype was counted a few times. V and J are TRBV24-1 and TRBJ2-2, with D unclear. Looked up from germline, CDR1 is KGHDR and CDR2 is SFDVKD. The CDR3 is 12 residues long. The V end was cut by 5 bases, the J end by 6 bases, with 6 bases between. CDR3 in amino acids: CATSGGAGELFF. CDR3 in DNA: TGTGCCACCAGTGGTGGAGCCGGGGAGCTGTTTTTT.

V usage is TRBV12-5 and J usage is TRBJ1-1; D gene unclear. The CDR3 spans 12 residues. Trimming left V 5 bases short and J 6 bases short, with 10 bases between. The germline V gene encodes CDR1 LGHNT and CDR2 FRNRAP. DNA of the CDR3: TGTGCTAGTGGTATAGGCCTCTCTGAAGCTTTCTTT. Residues: CASGIGLSEAFF.

The sample holds many counts of this clonotype. CDR3 sequence (DNA): TGTGCCAGCAGCCACACGGGCGAAGCCTACGAGCAGTACTTC. Translated, it gives CASSHTGEAYEQYF. The chain employs TRBV12-3 or TRBV12-4 and TRBJ2-7; D ambiguous. There are 14 residues in the CDR3. V dropped 6 bases and J dropped 2 bases, with 14 bases sitting between them.

This clonotype was observed a handful of times. The genes are TRBV20-1 and TRBJ2-2; TRBD2 matches 11 bases. Germline lookup yields CDR1 DFQATT and CDR2 SNEGSKA (reference sequence). The CDR3 has 16 residues. V lost 5 bases, J lost 4 bases, and 9 bases stayed unmatched. CDR3 DNA sequence: TGCAGTGCTCCTCATAGCGGGAGGGCCGGCACCGGGGAGCTGTTTTTT. The encoded protein is CSAPHSGRAGTGELFF.

This clonotype was seen at least ten times. The CDR3 coding sequence is TGTGCCAGCAGTTTACCCCCCTCAAGCTTCATCGAGCAGTACTTC. This sequence encodes CASSLPPSSFIEQYF. This chain connects TRBV28 to TRBJ2-7; D remains ambiguous. The germline gives CDR1 MDHEN, CDR2 SYDVKM. The germline V and J ends were trimmed by 2 bases and 6 bases, with 17 bases remaining between them. CDR3 size: 15 residues.